The entry that follows covers one T cell receptor (beta chain) sequence. The antigen is unknown. The J segment lost 4 bases and the V segment lost 5 bases, leaving 6 bases of the junction unmatched. This CDR3 is 14 amino acids long. Germline V gives CDR1 SEHNR, CDR2 FQNEAQ (reference sequence). These data are taken from a study of shared clonotypes between healthy human individuals. The overall study: Donor ages ranged 18 to 49 years: a couple of women, a few men. Three plates were used per donor for CD4 naive, three for CD4 memory, two for CD8 naive and one for CD8 memory. General study results and limits: The researchers took only blood, and tissue repertoires probably look different.

In the naive CD8 group, cells lacked CD45RO and were positively selected for CCR7, so terminally differentiated effector memory CD45RA+ cells were left out. Repertoires were generated with immunoSEQ multiplex PCR, while TCRdb's copy carries only in-frame clones and drops some. The sample has fewer than 1 million clones, 96% seen once. What was sequenced was naive CD8+ T cells sorted from blood. The chain recombines TRBV7-9 with TRBJ2-7, with 9 bases fitting TRBD2. The sequence was obtained from a man aged 25 to 45 in good health. The CDR3 is CASSPWTSEYEQYF. The CDR3 DNA reads TGTGCCAGCAGCCCTTGGACTAGCGAGTACGAGCAGTACTTC. The full variable domain, rest sourced from reference TRBV7-9 and TRBJ2-7, is DTGVSQNPRHKITKRGQNVTFRCDPISEHNRLYWYRQTLGQGPEFLTYFQNEAQLEKSRLLSDRFSAERPKGSFSTLEIQRTEQGDSAMYLCASSPWTSEYEQYFGPGTRLTVT.